The T cell receptor (beta chain) described here comes from a study of T cell responses to AZD1222 COVID-19 vaccine. Germline values: CDR1 MGHRA, CDR2 YSYEKL. Trimming took 2 bases from V and 6 from J; bases not matched to a gene: 8. CDR3 length: 16 amino acids. Regarding the study as a whole: Among those given AZD1222, only 6 or 7 were seropositive at baseline. Researchers report vaccine-associated CD4 TCRs spanning spike, with dominance at 160-218 and 743-854. It should be noted that donors were predominantly white British and more often female, and clonal diversity was possibly underestimated.

Comments on this clone: Antigen unknown.

Sequenced by immunoSEQ multiplex PCR; TCRdb stores in-frame clones only, minus some. This table has about 140,000 clones, over 65% appearing once. This TCR came from an adult in good health. The source was peripheral blood, collected on day 0 of AZD1222 vaccination. The chain carries TRBV4-1 and TRBJ2-2, with 8 bases lining up with TRBD2. Written as DNA, the CDR3 is TGCGCCAGCAGCCAATCCCCAGCGGGGGCATCCGGGGAGCTGTTTTTT. Translated: CASSQSPAGASGELFF.